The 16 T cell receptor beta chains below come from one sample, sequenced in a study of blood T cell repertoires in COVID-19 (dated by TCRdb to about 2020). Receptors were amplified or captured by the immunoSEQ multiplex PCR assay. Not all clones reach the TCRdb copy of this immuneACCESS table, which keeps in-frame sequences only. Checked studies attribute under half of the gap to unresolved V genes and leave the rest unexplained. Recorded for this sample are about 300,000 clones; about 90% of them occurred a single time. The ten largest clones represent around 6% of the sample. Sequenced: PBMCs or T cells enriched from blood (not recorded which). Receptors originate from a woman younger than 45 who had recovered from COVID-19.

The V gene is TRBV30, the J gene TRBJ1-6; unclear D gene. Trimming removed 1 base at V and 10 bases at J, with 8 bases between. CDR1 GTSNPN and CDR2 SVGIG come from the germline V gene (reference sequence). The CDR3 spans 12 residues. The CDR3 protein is CAWSDHRSPLHF. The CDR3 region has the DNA TGTGCCTGGAGTGACCATAGATCACCCCTCCACTTT.

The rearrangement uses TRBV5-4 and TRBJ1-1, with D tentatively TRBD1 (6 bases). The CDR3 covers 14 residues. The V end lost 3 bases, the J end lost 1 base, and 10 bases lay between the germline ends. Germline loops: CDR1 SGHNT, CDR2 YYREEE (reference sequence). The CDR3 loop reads CASSWPGENTEAFF. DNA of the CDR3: TGTGCCAGCAGCTGGCCAGGGGAGAACACTGAAGCTTTCTTT.

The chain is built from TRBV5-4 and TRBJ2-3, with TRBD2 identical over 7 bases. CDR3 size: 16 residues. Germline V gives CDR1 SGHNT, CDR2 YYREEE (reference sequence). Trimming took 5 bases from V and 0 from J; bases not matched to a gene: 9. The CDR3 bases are TGTGCCAGCAGTACGACCGGGACTACTAGCACAGATACGCAGTATTTT. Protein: CASSTTGTTSTDTQYF.

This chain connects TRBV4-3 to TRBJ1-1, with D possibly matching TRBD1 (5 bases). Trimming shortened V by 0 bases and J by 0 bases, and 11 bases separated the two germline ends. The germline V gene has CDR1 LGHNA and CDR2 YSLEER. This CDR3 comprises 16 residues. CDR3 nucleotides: TGCGCCAGCAGCCAAGACTTTTCGGGGGTGAACACTGAAGCTTTCTTT. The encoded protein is CASSQDFSGVNTEAFF.

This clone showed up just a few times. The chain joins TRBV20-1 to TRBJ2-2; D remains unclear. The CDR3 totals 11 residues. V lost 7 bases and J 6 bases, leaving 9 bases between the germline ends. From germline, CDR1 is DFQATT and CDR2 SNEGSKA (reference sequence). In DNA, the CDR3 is TGCAGTGGACTCGTCGCCGGGGAGCTGTTTTTT. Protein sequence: CSGLVAGELFF.

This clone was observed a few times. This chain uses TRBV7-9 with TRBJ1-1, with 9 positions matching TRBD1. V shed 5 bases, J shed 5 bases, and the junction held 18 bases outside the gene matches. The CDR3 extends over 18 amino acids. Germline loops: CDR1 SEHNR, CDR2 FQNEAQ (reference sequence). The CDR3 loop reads CASSNRAGTGRGRTEAFF. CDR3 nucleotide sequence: TGTGCCAGCAGCAACCGAGCCGGGACAGGGAGGGGTCGGACTGAAGCTTTCTTT.

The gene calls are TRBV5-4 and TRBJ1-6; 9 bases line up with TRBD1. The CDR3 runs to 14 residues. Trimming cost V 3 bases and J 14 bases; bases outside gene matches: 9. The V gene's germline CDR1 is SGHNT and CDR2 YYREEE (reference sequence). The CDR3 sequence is CASSWNRGLGTLHF. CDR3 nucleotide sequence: TGTGCCAGCAGCTGGAACAGGGGGCTCGGCACCCTCCACTTT.

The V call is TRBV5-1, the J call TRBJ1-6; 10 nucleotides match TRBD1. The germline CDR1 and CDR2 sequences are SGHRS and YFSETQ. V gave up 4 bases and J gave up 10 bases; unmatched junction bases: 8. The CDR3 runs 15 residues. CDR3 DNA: TGCGCCAGCAGCAGGGGGACAGGGGCAGGATCACCCCTCCACTTT. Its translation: CASSRGTGAGSPLHF.

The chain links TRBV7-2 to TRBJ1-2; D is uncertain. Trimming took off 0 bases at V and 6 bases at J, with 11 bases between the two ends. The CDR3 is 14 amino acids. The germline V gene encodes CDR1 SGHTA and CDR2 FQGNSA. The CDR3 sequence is CASSLARGTDGYTF. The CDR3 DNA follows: TGTGCCAGCAGCTTAGCGCGGGGAACGGATGGCTACACCTTC. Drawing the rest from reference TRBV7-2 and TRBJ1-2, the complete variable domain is GAGVSQSPSNKVTEKGKDVELRCDPISGHTALYWYRQSLGQGLEFLIYFQGNSAPDKSGLPSDRFSAERTGGSVSTLTIQRTQQEDSAVYLCASSLARGTDGYTFGSGTRLTVV.

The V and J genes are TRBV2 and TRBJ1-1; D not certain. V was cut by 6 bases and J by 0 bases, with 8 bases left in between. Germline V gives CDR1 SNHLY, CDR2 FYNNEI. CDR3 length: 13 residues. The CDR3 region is CASRKEMNTEAFF. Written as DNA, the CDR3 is TGTGCCAGCAGAAAGGAGATGAACACTGAAGCTTTCTTT.

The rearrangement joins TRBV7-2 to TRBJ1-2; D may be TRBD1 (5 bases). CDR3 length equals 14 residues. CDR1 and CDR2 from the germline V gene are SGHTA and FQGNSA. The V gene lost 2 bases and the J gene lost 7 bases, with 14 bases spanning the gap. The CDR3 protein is CASSLSGEAGGYTF. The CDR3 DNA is TGTGCCAGCAGCTTATCGGGGGAGGCGGGTGGCTACACCTTC.

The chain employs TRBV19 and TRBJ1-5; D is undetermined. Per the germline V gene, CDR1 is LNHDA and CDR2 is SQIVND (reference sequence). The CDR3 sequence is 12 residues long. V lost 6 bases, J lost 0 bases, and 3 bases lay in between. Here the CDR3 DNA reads TGTGCCAGTAGGGCTAGCAATCAGCCCCAGCATTTT. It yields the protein CASRASNQPQHF.

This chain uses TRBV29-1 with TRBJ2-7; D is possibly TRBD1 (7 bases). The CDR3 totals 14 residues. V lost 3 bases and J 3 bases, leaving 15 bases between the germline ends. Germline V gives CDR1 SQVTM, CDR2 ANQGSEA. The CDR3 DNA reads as TGCAGCGTTGACGGAGGTCAGGGGGGCTACGAGCAGTACTTC. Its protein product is CSVDGGQGGYEQYF.

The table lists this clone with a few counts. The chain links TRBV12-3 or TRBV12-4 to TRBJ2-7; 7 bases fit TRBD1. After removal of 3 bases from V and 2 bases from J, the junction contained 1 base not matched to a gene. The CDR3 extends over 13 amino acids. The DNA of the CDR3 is TGTGCCAGCAGTTTTGGACAGGCCTACGAGCAGTACTTC. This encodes CASSFGQAYEQYF.

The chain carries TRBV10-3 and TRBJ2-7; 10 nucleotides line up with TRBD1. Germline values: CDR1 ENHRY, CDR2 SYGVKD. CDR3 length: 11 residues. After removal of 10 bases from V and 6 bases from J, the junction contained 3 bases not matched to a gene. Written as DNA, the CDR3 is TGTGCCACGACAGGGGGCGGCGAGCAGTACTTC. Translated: CATTGGGEQYF.

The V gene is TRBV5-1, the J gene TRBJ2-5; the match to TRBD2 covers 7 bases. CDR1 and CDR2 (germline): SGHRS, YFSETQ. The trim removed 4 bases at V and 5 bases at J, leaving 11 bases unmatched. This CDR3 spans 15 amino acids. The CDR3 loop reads CASSRDGGTLETQYF. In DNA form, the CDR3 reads TGCGCCAGCAGCAGGGACGGGGGGACGTTGGAGACCCAGTACTTC.